These 10 T cell receptor beta chains were all obtained from the same sample, sequenced in a study of cytomegalovirus exposure and HLA in healthy donors (TCRdb year 2017). To prepare the library, the immunoSEQ multiplex PCR assay was applied. A mixture of 60 forward primers for TCR Vbeta segments and 13 reverse primers for TCR Jbeta segments was used in the multiplex PCR. TCRdb obtained this table from immuneACCESS and retained in-frame rearrangements with V and J assigned. These tables miss some clones; where compared with another copy, unresolved V genes account for less than half of the shortfall, and the remainder is unexplained. A total of approximately 130,000 clones appear in this sample, about 69% of them only once. The top ten hold around 3.2% of the sample. The specimen sequenced was PBMCs. These receptors were obtained from a man aged 25 to 40 in good health and CMV-seronegative.

The genes are TRBV14 and TRBJ2-3, with a weak D call TRBD1 (6 bases). V gave up 4 bases and J gave up 2 bases, with 13 bases separating them. The CDR3 covers 15 residues. Looked up from germline, CDR1 is SGHDN and CDR2 is FVKESK. Here the CDR3 DNA reads TGTGCCAGCAGCCTATTACAGGGCCTCACAGATACGCAGTATTTT. Residues: CASSLLQGLTDTQYF. Complete variable domain (other parts from reference TRBV14 and TRBJ2-3): EAGVTQFPSHSVIEKGQTVTLRCDPISGHDNLYWYRRVMGKEIKFLLHFVKESKQDESGMPNNRFLAERTGGTYSTLKVQPAELEDSGVYFCASSLLQGLTDTQYFGPGTRLTVL.

The gene calls are TRBV4-2 and TRBJ2-1, with D maybe TRBD2 (6 bases). This CDR3 has 15 residues. Per germline, CDR1 LGHNA and CDR2 YNFKEQ. V lost 0 bases to trimming and J lost 6 bases, with 12 bases between them. This chain's CDR3 is CASSQEASVTNEQFF. The CDR3 DNA reads TGTGCCAGCAGCCAAGAGGCTAGCGTGACCAATGAGCAGTTCTTC.

The chain's CDR3 is CASSGGPGLEAIEQYF. CDR3 bases: TGTGCCAGCAGTGGAGGTCCGGGACTAGAGGCGATTGAGCAGTACTTC. This sequence joins TRBV28 and TRBJ2-7; the match to TRBD2 covers 8 bases. CDR3 length: 16 amino acids. The germline CDR1 and CDR2 sequences are MDHEN and SYDVKM. V lost 5 bases, J lost 7 bases, and 16 bases stayed unmatched.

This clone was detected once. The V and J genes are TRBV15 and TRBJ2-5, with 8 bases fitting TRBD1. Germline-derived CDR1 and CDR2 are LNHNV and YYDKDF (reference sequence). The CDR3 totals 15 residues. V shed 5 bases and J 5 bases; nucleotides not matched to a gene: 10. CDR3 amino acids: CATSFSSGGTETQYF. The DNA of the CDR3 is TGTGCCACCAGCTTTAGTTCAGGGGGCACGGAGACCCAGTACTTC. The full variable domain, with the rest looked up from reference TRBV15 and TRBJ2-5, is DAMVIQNPRYQVTQFGKPVTLSCSQTLNHNVMYWYQQKSSQAPKLLFHYYDKDFNNEADTPDNFQSRRPNTSFCFLDIRSPGLGDTAMYLCATSFSSGGTETQYFGPGTRLLVL.

CDR3 DNA: TGCGCCAGCAGCTTTAACCGGGACACCACTTTCTATGGCTACACCTTC. Translation: CASSFNRDTTFYGYTF. V usage is TRBV5-1 and J usage is TRBJ1-2, with D possibly matching TRBD1 (6 bases). This CDR3 spans 16 amino acids. V was clipped by 2 bases and J by 4 bases, with 18 bases between them. Germline V gene sequence: CDR1 SGHRS, CDR2 YFSETQ.

The chain carries TRBV27 and TRBJ2-5; no firm D call. There are 13 residues in the CDR3. With 5 bases removed from V and 0 bases from J, the gap between germline ends came to 7 bases. Germline V gene sequence: CDR1 MNHEY, CDR2 SMNVEV (reference sequence). CDR3 protein: CASSLAYQETQYF. CDR3 DNA sequence: TGTGCCAGCAGTCTCGCGTACCAAGAGACCCAGTACTTC.

This rearrangement joins TRBV5-4 to TRBJ2-7, with 7 bases identical to TRBD2. V lost 1 base, J lost 3 bases, and 4 bases stayed unmatched. The germline CDR1 and CDR2 sequences are SGHNT and YYREEE (reference sequence). CDR3 size: 14 residues. The CDR3 region has the DNA TGTGCCAGCAGCTTGCCTAGCGGATACTACGAGCAGTACTTC. Translated, it gives CASSLPSGYYEQYF.

The genes are TRBV4-3 and TRBJ1-4, with 8 bases lining up with TRBD1. From germline, CDR1 is LGHNA and CDR2 YSLEER. The CDR3 sequence is 14 residues long. V lost 1 base to trimming and J lost 5 bases; unmatched junction nucleotides: 0. The DNA of the CDR3 is TGCGCCAGCAGCCAAGGGACAGGGAATGAAAAACTGTTTTTT. Translation: CASSQGTGNEKLFF.

This chain joins TRBV29-1 and TRBJ1-2, with D possibly matching TRBD1 (6 bases). Germline values: CDR1 SQVTM, CDR2 ANQGSEA. V shed 6 bases and J shed 8 bases, with 25 bases lying between them. The CDR3 totals 15 residues. In DNA, the CDR3 is TGCAGCGTCCTCCCCCGGCCACAGGGCTTTTTCGGCTACACCTTC. Its protein is CSVLPRPQGFFGYTF.

The J gene is TRBJ1-5, the V gene TRBV2; D may be TRBD1 (5 bases). The V gene's germline CDR1 is SNHLY and CDR2 FYNNEI. Trimming stripped 6 bases from V and 11 bases from J, with 14 bases between. The CDR3 loop spans 12 amino acids. CDR3 loop: CASRGDGEAQHF. CDR3 nucleotide sequence: TGTGCCAGCAGAGGGGATGGGGAGGCCCAGCATTTT.